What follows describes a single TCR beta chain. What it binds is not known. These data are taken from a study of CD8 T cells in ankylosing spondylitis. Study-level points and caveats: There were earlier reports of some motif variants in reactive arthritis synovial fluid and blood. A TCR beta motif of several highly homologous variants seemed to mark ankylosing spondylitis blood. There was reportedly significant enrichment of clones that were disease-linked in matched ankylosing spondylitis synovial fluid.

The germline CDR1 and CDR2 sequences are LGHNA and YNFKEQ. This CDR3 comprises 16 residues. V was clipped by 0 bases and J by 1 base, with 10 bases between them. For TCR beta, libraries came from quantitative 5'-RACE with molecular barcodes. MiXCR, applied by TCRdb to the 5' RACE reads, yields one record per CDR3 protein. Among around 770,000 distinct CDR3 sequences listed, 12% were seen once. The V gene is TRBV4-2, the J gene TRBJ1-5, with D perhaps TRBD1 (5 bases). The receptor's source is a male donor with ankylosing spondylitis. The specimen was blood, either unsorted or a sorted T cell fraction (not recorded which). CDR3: CASSQEVGVSNQPQHF. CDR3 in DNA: TGTGCCAGCAGCCAAGAAGTGGGGGTAAGCAATCAGCCCCAGCATTTT.